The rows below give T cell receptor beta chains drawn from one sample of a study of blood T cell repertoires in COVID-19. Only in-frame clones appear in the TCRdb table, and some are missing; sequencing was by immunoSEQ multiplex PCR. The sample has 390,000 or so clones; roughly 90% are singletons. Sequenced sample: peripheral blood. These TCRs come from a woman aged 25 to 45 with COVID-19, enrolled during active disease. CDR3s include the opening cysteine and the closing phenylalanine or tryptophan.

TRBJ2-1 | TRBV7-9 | CASSPIPGTTGWHEQFF
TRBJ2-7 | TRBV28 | CASSEASGTSVPYEQYF
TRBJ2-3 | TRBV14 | CASSQDRGQTSTDTQYF
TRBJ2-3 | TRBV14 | CASSQVGSYTQYF
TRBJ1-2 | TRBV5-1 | CASSLGSTIGGYTF
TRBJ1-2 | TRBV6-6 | CASSPTGSRGYTF
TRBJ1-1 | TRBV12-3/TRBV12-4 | CASSFFVNTEAFF
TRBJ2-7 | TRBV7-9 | CASSSPTGSPYEQYF
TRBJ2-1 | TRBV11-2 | CASSSSRTGNEQFF
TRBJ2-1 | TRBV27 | CASSLAVSSYNEQFF
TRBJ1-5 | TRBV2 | CASSEGRQGNQPQHF
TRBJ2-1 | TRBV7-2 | CASSFVAEPYNEQFF
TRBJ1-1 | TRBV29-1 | CSVERGLEAFF
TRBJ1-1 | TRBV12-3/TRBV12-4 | CASSLWANTEAFF
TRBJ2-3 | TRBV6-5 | CASSYSDGGDTDTQYF
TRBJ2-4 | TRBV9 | CASSERQVGIQYF
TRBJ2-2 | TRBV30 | CAWKEGTNTGELFF
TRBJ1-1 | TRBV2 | CASSHDRDPEAFF
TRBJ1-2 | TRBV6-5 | CASSYWPGSGGYTF
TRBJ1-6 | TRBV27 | CASWSGVVAQTLHF
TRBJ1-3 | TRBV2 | CASSVGNTIYF
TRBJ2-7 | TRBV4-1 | CASSQGPGQGSYEQYF
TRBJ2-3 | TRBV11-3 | CASSILAGGHVDTQYF
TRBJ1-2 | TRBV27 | CASSNLQGSGYTF
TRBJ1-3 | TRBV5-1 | CASRRTGEHGNTIYF
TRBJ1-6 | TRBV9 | CASSSDRSNSPLHF
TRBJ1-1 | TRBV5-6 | CASSPDRGTEAFF
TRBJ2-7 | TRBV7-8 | CASSLARGLNYEQYF
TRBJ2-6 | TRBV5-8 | CASSLGGSGANVLTF
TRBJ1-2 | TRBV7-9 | CASSSRTEGVWGYTF
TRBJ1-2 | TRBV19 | CASRRGDYGYTF
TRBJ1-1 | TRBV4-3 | CASSPTGPWDTEAFF
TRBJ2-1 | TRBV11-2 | CASSWTSYNEQFF
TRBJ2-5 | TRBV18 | CASSPGIPQGETQYF
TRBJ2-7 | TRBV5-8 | CASSLYLDSSYEQYF